What follows are 21 T cell receptor beta chains derived from one specimen sequenced in a study of cytomegalovirus exposure and HLA in healthy donors. In the PCR, 60 Vbeta and 13 Jbeta primers were used. Sequenced by immunoSEQ multiplex PCR; TCRdb stores in-frame clones only, minus some. The table includes roughly 110,000 clones, 77% detected once. Sequencing input: PBMCs. The receptors originated from a male donor in good health and CMV-seronegative.

V gene TRBV9 combines with J gene TRBJ1-2, with 7 bases aligning to TRBD1. Germline trimming cut 4 bases from V and 7 bases from J; bases unmatched to any gene: 13. The CDR3 is 15 residues long. Germline V CDR1 and CDR2: SGDLS, YYNGEE. The CDR3 DNA sequence: TGTGCCAGCAGCCCCAGACAAGGGGGCCGCCTTGGCTACACCTTC. This encodes CASSPRQGGRLGYTF.

This clone was observed once. V gene TRBV7-5 combines with J gene TRBJ1-1; TRBD1 is taken as the D call from the table, unchecked against the DNA. TRBV7-5 is marked as a pseudogene. The CDR3 consists of 17 residues. CDR3 amino acids: CVRSLEFPGFMNTEAFF. CDR3 DNA sequence: TGTGTCAGAAGCTTAGAATTCCCAGGTTTTATGAACACTGAAGCTTTCTTT.

V usage is TRBV18 and J usage is TRBJ1-1; D is ambiguous. Germline CDR1 KGHSH, CDR2 LQKENI. Trimming removed 3 bases at V and 1 base at J, with 9 bases between. The CDR3 contains 14 residues. The CDR3 sequence is CASSPGVPNTEAFF. For the CDR3, the DNA is TGTGCCAGCTCACCCGGAGTCCCGAACACTGAAGCTTTCTTT.

The chain links TRBV28 to TRBJ2-7; 12 bases line up with TRBD1. CDR1 is MDHEN, CDR2 SYDVKM, per germline. The ends lost 8 bases at V and 3 bases at J; junction bases unmatched: 5. The CDR3 is 14 amino acids. CDR3 residues: CASGGTGGNYEQYF. The CDR3, as DNA: TGTGCCAGCGGAGGGACAGGGGGCAACTACGAGCAGTACTTC.

V and J are TRBV10-2 and TRBJ2-7; no definite D call. The CDR3 has 12 residues. Per the germline V gene, CDR1 is WSHSY and CDR2 is SAAADI. The V and J ends lost 7 bases and 2 bases respectively, with 9 bases between them. CDR3 DNA: TGCGCCAGCACCCCTGGGCCCTACGAGCAGTACTTC. It specifies CASTPGPYEQYF.

The chain carries TRBV19 and TRBJ1-2; 8 positions agree with TRBD1. J gave up 5 bases and V 3 bases, and 8 bases lay outside the gene matches. CDR1 and CDR2 (germline): LNHDA, SQIVND (reference sequence). This CDR3 has 15 residues. CDR3 protein: CASSMFGTGEYGYTF. The DNA for the CDR3 is TGTGCCAGTAGTATGTTCGGGACAGGTGAATATGGCTACACCTTC.

The chain uses TRBV5-1 and TRBJ2-7, with 9 bases matching TRBD1. This CDR3 region has 15 residues. CDR1 SGHRS and CDR2 YFSETQ come from the germline V gene. Trimming took 6 bases from V and 5 from J; bases not matched to a gene: 12. CDR3 in amino acids: CASTQGTGKFHEQYF. The CDR3 DNA follows: TGCGCCAGCACCCAGGGGACAGGGAAATTTCACGAGCAGTACTTC.

This clone came up once. Its ends do not fully match the called genes, so a read error is possible. The chain couples TRBV30 to TRBJ2-1; tentatively, D is TRBD2 (6 bases). The CDR3 runs to 14 residues. Germline CDR1 GTSNPN, CDR2 SVGIG (reference sequence). Here the CDR3 reads CALEGAPSYNEQLF. The CDR3 coding sequence is TGTGCCTTGGAGGGCGCCCCGTCCTACAATGAGCAGCTCTTC.

V and J are TRBV27 and TRBJ2-7; the match to TRBD2 covers 8 bases. V was pared by 5 bases and J by 7 bases, with 16 bases of the junction left unmatched. Per germline, CDR1 MNHEY and CDR2 SMNVEV (reference sequence). This CDR3 has 16 residues. The CDR3 DNA is TGTGCCAGCAGTCCTGAGTCGGGCAGCGGGAGCTGGGAGCAGTACTTC. Protein product: CASSPESGSGSWEQYF.

This clone was recorded once. In DNA form, the CDR3 reads TGTGCCAGCAGGCAGGGGTACAATGAGCAGTTCTTC. Its translation is CASRQGYNEQFF. This chain joins TRBV27 and TRBJ2-1; a possible D gene is TRBD1 (6 bases). This CDR3 spans 12 amino acids. V lost 6 bases and J 4 bases, leaving 7 bases between the germline ends. Per germline, CDR1 MNHEY and CDR2 SMNVEV (reference sequence).

V is TRBV28 and J is TRBJ2-7; TRBD2 agrees at 10 bases. Germline values: CDR1 MDHEN, CDR2 SYDVKM. Trimming removed 5 bases from V and 2 bases from J; junction bases left unmatched: 12. The CDR3 is 17 residues long. CDR3 amino acids: CASSPQLLAGVTYEQYF. The CDR3 nucleotides read TGTGCCAGCAGTCCCCAGTTGCTAGCGGGAGTTACCTACGAGCAGTACTTC. Drawing the rest from reference TRBV28 and TRBJ2-7, the complete variable domain is DVKVTQSSRYLVKRTGEKVFLECVQDMDHENMFWYRQDPGLGLRLIYFSYDVKMKEKGDIPEGYSVSREKKERFSLILESASTNQTSMYLCASSPQLLAGVTYEQYFGPGTRLTVT.

The CDR3 sequence: CAYKSRGATAEAFF. The CDR3, as DNA: TGTGCCTATAAATCACGGGGGGCGACGGCTGAAGCTTTCTTT. This chain links TRBV7-3 with TRBJ1-1; tentatively, D is TRBD1 (6 bases). Trimming removed 11 bases at V and 6 bases at J, with 22 bases between. This CDR3 is built from 14 residues. CDR1 and CDR2 from the germline V gene are SGHTA and FQGTGA.

The chain links TRBV4-1 to TRBJ2-7, with 11 bases that match TRBD1. The J segment lost 6 bases and the V segment lost 1 base, leaving 2 bases of the junction unmatched. Germline V gene sequence: CDR1 MGHRA, CDR2 YSYEKL. The CDR3 contains 14 residues. The CDR3 coding sequence is TGCGCCAGCAGCCAAGGGGACAGGGGGTTCGAGCAGTACTTC. It codes for CASSQGDRGFEQYF.

The V and J genes are TRBV28 and TRBJ2-7, with D possibly being TRBD1 (6 bases). The CDR3 consists of 15 residues. V shed 4 bases and J shed 1 base, with 14 bases lying between them. Germline assignment: CDR1 MDHEN and CDR2 SYDVKM. CDR3 sequence: CASSSLLDRSYEQYF. The CDR3 DNA sequence: TGTGCCAGCAGTTCCCTCCTCGACAGGTCCTACGAGCAGTACTTC.

The chain employs TRBV27 and TRBJ1-2, with a weak D call TRBD1 (5 bases). This CDR3 has 13 residues. The ends were cut back, 2 bases at V and 8 bases at J, with 12 bases in the middle. The V gene's germline CDR1 is MNHEY and CDR2 SMNVEV (reference sequence). The CDR3 protein is CASSLEAGKGYTF. CDR3 coding DNA: TGTGCCAGCAGTTTAGAGGCAGGGAAAGGCTACACCTTC.

This sequence joins TRBV7-2 and TRBJ2-7, with TRBD2 matching over 13 bases. CDR3 length: 14 amino acids. The germline V gene has CDR1 SGHTA and CDR2 FQGNSA. Trimming took 4 bases from V and 9 from J; bases not matched to a gene: 6. CDR3 region: CASSSGLAGVGQYF. CDR3 bases: TGTGCCAGCAGCTCAGGACTAGCGGGAGTTGGGCAGTACTTC.

As to this clone: One junction end does not reproduce the germline sequence, and a read error may be involved. The DNA of the CDR3 is TGCAGCGTGGAAGCGGGACAGGGGAATGGCTACACCTTC. The encoded protein is CSVEAGQGNGYTF. The J gene is TRBJ1-2, the V gene TRBV29-1; 10 bases map to TRBD1. CDR3 length: 13 amino acids. Germline V gives CDR1 SQVTM, CDR2 ANQGSEA.

This clone was detected a few times. This rearrangement joins TRBV6-5 to TRBJ2-7, with 9 bases lining up with TRBD1. The CDR3 length is 15 residues. Germline CDR1 is MNHEY and CDR2 is SVGAGI. V shed 2 bases, J shed 1 base, and the junction held 3 bases outside the gene matches. CDR3 residues: CASSYPTGGSYEQYF. CDR3 nucleotide sequence: TGTGCCAGCAGTTACCCGACAGGGGGATCCTACGAGCAGTACTTC.

The chain joins TRBV7-9 to TRBJ2-1; TRBD2 aligns across 12 bases. This CDR3 is built from 16 residues. V trimming: 4 bases; J trimming: 4 bases; junction bases outside the gene matches: 5. Germline V gene lookup returns CDR1 SEHNR and CDR2 FQNEAQ (reference sequence). CDR3 residues: CASSSRTSGIYNEQFF. DNA for the CDR3: TGTGCCAGCAGCTCCCGGACTAGCGGGATATACAATGAGCAGTTCTTC.

This clone was seen once. The CDR3 spells CASSQGGVAGTDTQYF. The CDR3 region has the DNA TGCGCCAGCAGCCAGGGCGGGGTAGCGGGGACAGATACGCAGTATTTT. The J gene is TRBJ2-3, the V gene TRBV5-1; 8 nucleotides align to TRBD2. CDR3 length equals 16 residues. Germline CDR1 reads SGHRS; CDR2 reads YFSETQ. V gave up 4 bases and J gave up 3 bases; unmatched junction bases: 10.

The V call is TRBV29-1, the J call TRBJ2-5; 13 nucleotides agree with TRBD2. The J call may be faulty, since TRBJ2-7 better matches the DNA end. The CDR3 loop spans 16 amino acids. The germline V gene encodes CDR1 SQVTM and CDR2 ANQGSEA. The CDR3 loop reads CSVEAGTSGVSYEQYF. The CDR3 DNA reads TGCAGCGTTGAGGCCGGGACTAGCGGGGTCTCCTACGAGCAGTACTTC.